This TCR beta chain was found in a study of CD8 T cells in ankylosing spondylitis. Points from the study as a whole: What seemed typical of ankylosing spondylitis blood was a TCR beta motif built from several highly homologous variants.

The V end was cut by 1 base, the J end by 2 bases, with 14 bases between. The CDR3 has 16 residues. The germline V gene encodes CDR1 SGHTA and CDR2 FQGNSA. This clonotype was observed many times. What it binds is unknown. TCRdb reprocessed the 5' RACE reads via MiXCR and lists one record per CDR3 protein. The sample lists roughly 490,000 distinct CDR3 sequences; roughly 5.3% were seen once. This TCR came from a male donor with ankylosing spondylitis. The sample taken for sequencing was blood, either unsorted or a sorted T cell fraction (not recorded which). The chain has TRBV7-2 and TRBJ1-1; maybe TRBD1 (6 bases). The CDR3 sequence is CASSLGRGGSNTEAFF. CDR3 nucleotides: TGTGCCAGCAGCTTAGGGAGGGGGGGGAGTAACACTGAAGCTTTCTTT.